This T cell receptor (beta chain) was documented in a study of cytomegalovirus exposure and HLA in healthy donors. General study points: In a later analysis, several top co-occurrence clusters appeared linked to parvovirus B19, influenza, CMV and Epstein-Barr virus.

The CDR3 has 17 amino acids. The ends lost 2 bases at V and 2 bases at J; junction bases unmatched: 11. The V gene's germline CDR1 is MNHNS and CDR2 SASEGT. The study ran its PCR with 60 Vbeta and 13 Jbeta primers. Clones were read by immunoSEQ multiplex PCR, and TCRdb kept only the in-frame ones, dropping some. The repertoire holds roughly 160,000 clones, with 80% as singletons. A remark on this clone: The antigen is not known.

The J gene is TRBJ2-5, the V gene TRBV6-1; TRBD1 aligns across 7 bases. Sequenced: PBMCs. The clonotype originates from a man younger than 30 in good health and CMV-seropositive. The CDR3 protein is CASSESRGGQKQETQYF. DNA for the CDR3: TGTGCCAGCAGTGAATCCCGAGGGGGACAGAAACAAGAGACCCAGTACTTC.